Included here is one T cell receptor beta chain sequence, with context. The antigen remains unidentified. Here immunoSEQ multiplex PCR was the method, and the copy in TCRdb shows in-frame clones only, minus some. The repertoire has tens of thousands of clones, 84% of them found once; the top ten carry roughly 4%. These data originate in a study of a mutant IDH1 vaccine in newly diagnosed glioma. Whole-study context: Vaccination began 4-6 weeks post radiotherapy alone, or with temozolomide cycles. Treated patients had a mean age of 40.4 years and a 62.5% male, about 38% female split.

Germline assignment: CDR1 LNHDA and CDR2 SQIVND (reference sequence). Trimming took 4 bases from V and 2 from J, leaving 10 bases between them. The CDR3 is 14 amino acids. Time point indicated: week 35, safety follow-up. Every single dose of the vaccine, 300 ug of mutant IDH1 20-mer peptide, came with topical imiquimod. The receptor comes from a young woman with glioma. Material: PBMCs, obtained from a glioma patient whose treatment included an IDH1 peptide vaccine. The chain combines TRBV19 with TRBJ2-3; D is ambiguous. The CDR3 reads CASSTPGSTDTQYF. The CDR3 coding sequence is TGTGCCAGTAGTACGCCGGGCTCCACAGATACGCAGTATTTT.